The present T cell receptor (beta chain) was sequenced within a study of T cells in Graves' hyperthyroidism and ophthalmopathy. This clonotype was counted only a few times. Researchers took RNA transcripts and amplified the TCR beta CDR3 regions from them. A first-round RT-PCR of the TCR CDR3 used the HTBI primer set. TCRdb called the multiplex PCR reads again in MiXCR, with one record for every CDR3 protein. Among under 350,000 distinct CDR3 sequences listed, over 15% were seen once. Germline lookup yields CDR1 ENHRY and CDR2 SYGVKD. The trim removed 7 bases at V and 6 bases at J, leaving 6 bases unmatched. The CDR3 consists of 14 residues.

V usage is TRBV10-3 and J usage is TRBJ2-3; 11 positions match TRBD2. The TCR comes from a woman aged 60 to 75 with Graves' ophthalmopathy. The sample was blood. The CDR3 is CAIKETSGDDTQYF. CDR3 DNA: TGTGCCATCAAAGAGACTAGCGGGGATGATACGCAGTATTTT.